Listed below are T cell receptor beta chains from one sample, sequenced in a study of radiotherapy plus CTLA-4 blockade in lung cancer. Libraries were prepared by immunoSEQ multiplex PCR; TCRdb keeps only in-frame clonotypes and omits some of them. Found here are roughly 50,000 clones, 84% of them singletons; the top ten hold approximately 4.8%. The sample in question was peripheral blood, obtained from a patient treated with radiotherapy plus ipilimumab. Receptors were obtained from a human donor with non-small cell lung cancer whose response to radiotherapy plus ipilimumab could not be evaluated. Both conserved end residues are part of each CDR3. A D gene is named only where the DNA matches it firmly. Clone size, where shown, is once, few, many, or a class for clones that have expanded.

clone_size: -; j_call: TRBJ2-7; cdr3_length: 13; d_call: -; v_call: TRBV27; cdr3_nt: TGTGCCAGCAGTAGACAGGCCTACTACGAGCAGTACTTC; cdr3_aa: CASSRQAYYEQYF
clone_size: -; j_call: TRBJ2-7; cdr3_length: 14; d_call: TRBD1; v_call: TRBV28; cdr3_nt: TGTGCCAGCAGTTCGACAGGGTCCGTCGACGAGCAGTACTTC; cdr3_aa: CASSSTGSVDEQYF
clone_size: -; j_call: TRBJ2-1; cdr3_length: 13; d_call: -; v_call: TRBV2; cdr3_nt: TGTGCCACGGCCGGACAGCCCTACAATGAGCAGTTCTTC; cdr3_aa: CATAGQPYNEQFF
clone_size: few; j_call: TRBJ2-2; cdr3_length: 16; d_call: -; v_call: TRBV5-1; cdr3_nt: TGCGCCAGCAGTCCGACTTTGGACAGCACAGTCCGGGAGCTGTTTTTT; cdr3_aa: CASSPTLDSTVRELFF
clone_size: few; j_call: TRBJ2-7; cdr3_length: 13; d_call: -; v_call: TRBV4-3; cdr3_nt: TGCGCCAGCAGCCAAGATCGTAGCTACGAGCAGTACTTC; cdr3_aa: CASSQDRSYEQYF
clone_size: -; j_call: TRBJ1-1; cdr3_length: 11; d_call: -; v_call: TRBV11-2; cdr3_nt: TGTGCCAGCACCCATAGAGGAGAAGCTTTCTTT; cdr3_aa: CASTHRGEAFF
clone_size: once; j_call: TRBJ1-1; cdr3_length: 13; d_call: -; v_call: TRBV28; cdr3_nt: TGTGCCAGCATTAGGGGACAGAACACTGAAGCTTTCTTT; cdr3_aa: CASIRGQNTEAFF
clone_size: -; j_call: TRBJ2-7; cdr3_length: 17; d_call: TRBD2; v_call: TRBV7-2; cdr3_nt: TGTGCCAGCAGCCCGAGCCTACTAGCGGCCACCGCCTACGAGCAGTACTTC; cdr3_aa: CASSPSLLAATAYEQYF
clone_size: -; j_call: TRBJ1-5; cdr3_length: 14; d_call: -; v_call: TRBV7-2; cdr3_nt: TGTGCCAGCAGCTTACAGGCAGGTAATCAGCCCCAGCATTTT; cdr3_aa: CASSLQAGNQPQHF
clone_size: -; j_call: TRBJ1-4; cdr3_length: 14; d_call: -; v_call: TRBV18; cdr3_nt: TGTGCCAGCTCACCGACTCGGAGTTGGGAAAAACTGTTTTTT; cdr3_aa: CASSPTRSWEKLFF